Following are 20 T cell receptor beta chains from one sample sequenced in a study of regulatory T cells in long-lasting Graves disease. Time point in this sample: newly diagnosed GD, antithyroid drugs for less than 3 months. PBMC-extracted RNA yielded the TCR library. Both iRepertoire HTBI primers and Arm-PCR of CDR3 regions were used to build the TCR beta libraries. TCRdb fed the multiplex PCR reads into MiXCR, producing one record per CDR3 protein. This table holds over 500,000 distinct CDR3 sequences, under 20% found once. These data are also associated with another study on T cells in Graves' hyperthyroidism and ophthalmopathy.

The source material was peripheral blood mononuclear cells (PBMCs), sampled at new diagnosis, from a patient treated with antithyroid drugs. The receptors derive from a woman in her twenties or thirties with Graves disease.

This clonotype has ten or more counts. The genes are TRBV14 and TRBJ2-7; 7 bases are a match to TRBD2. Germline loops: CDR1 SGHDN, CDR2 FVKESK. CDR3 length equals 14 residues. V shed 0 bases, J shed 6 bases, and the junction held 5 bases outside the gene matches. CDR3 region: CASSQDLGGSEQYF. The DNA of the CDR3 is TGTGCCAGCAGCCAAGATCTCGGGGGGAGCGAGCAGTACTTC.

This clonotype has ten or more counts. The V gene is TRBV20-1, the J gene TRBJ2-7; D may be TRBD1 (5 bases). CDR1 and CDR2 (germline): DFQATT, SNEGSKA (reference sequence). Between the trimmed V and J ends, which lost 1 base and 2 bases, there was a span of 9 bases. The CDR3 is made up of 13 amino acids. The CDR3 here is CSARGQRAYEQYF. Written as DNA, the CDR3 is TGCAGTGCTAGAGGACAGAGAGCCTACGAGCAGTACTTC.

Turning to this clonotype: A much larger clone differs by one base, so this may be a read error. This chain uses TRBV2 with TRBJ2-7; D is perhaps TRBD1 (6 bases). Germline loops: CDR1 SNHLY, CDR2 FYNNEI. This CDR3 is built from 16 residues. CDR3 residues: CASSQPTGPSSHEQYF. Here the CDR3 DNA reads TGTGCCAGCAGTCAACCGACAGGCCCCAGCTCCCACGAGCAGTACTTC.

This clonotype was recorded at least ten times. This chain joins TRBV12-3 or TRBV12-4 and TRBJ1-1, with D hard to call. The CDR3 sequence is 15 residues long. V shed 3 bases and J shed 2 bases, with 13 bases lying between them. The DNA of the CDR3 is TGTGCCAGCAGTTTTGGCAGAGCAAAAAACACTGAAGCTTTCTTT. Its protein is CASSFGRAKNTEAFF.

In DNA form, the CDR3 reads TGCAGTGCCCCTTCTTTAGAGGGCAACCAAGAGACCCAGTACTTC. It yields the protein CSAPSLEGNQETQYF. The chain employs TRBV20-1 and TRBJ2-5; a weak D match, TRBD2 (5 bases). The CDR3 has 15 amino acids. Trimming removed 6 bases at V and 0 bases at J, with 17 bases between. The germline CDR1 and CDR2 sequences are DFQATT and SNEGSKA (reference sequence).

This chain joins TRBV10-2 and TRBJ2-1; 7 bases align to TRBD2. V lost 5 bases and J lost 7; bases outside the gene matches: 11. Germline CDR1 and CDR2: WSHSY and SAAADI. The CDR3 totals 15 residues. CDR3 sequence (DNA): TGCGCCAGCAGTATCGGACTAGAAGTAAAGAATGAGCAGTTCTTC. Encoded protein: CASSIGLEVKNEQFF.

Comment on this clonotype: One base away lies a much larger clone, so this may be a sequencing read error. The conserved phenylalanine or tryptophan is not found at the CDR3 terminus, so this likely reflects a read error. The CDR3 region is CASSYTGSDGYTS. As DNA, the CDR3 is TGCGCCAGCAGCTATACAGGGTCTGATGGCTACACCTCC. The chain recombines TRBV5-1 with TRBJ1-2; tentatively, D is TRBD1 (6 bases). This CDR3 comprises 13 residues. CDR1 is SGHRS, CDR2 YFSETQ, per germline. Trimming shortened V by 3 bases and J by 6 bases, and 12 bases separated the two germline ends.

The gene calls are TRBV5-6 and TRBJ1-1; no firm D call. The germline V gene has CDR1 SGHDT and CDR2 YYEEEE. The CDR3 is made up of 13 amino acids. The V end lost 6 bases, the J end lost 5 bases, and 14 bases lay between the germline ends. The CDR3: CASTLLTRTEAFF. The CDR3 coding sequence is TGTGCCAGCACCCTCCTGACTCGGACTGAAGCTTTCTTT.

This clonotype has ten or more counts. The chain carries TRBV25-1 and TRBJ2-3, with 12 bases identical to TRBD2. The junction had 5 bases not matched to a gene; V was cut back by 3 bases and J by 4 bases. Germline loops: CDR1 MGHDK, CDR2 SYGVNS. The CDR3 length is 16 residues. The CDR3 is CASSDPTSGSPDTQYF. The CDR3 bases are TGTGCCAGCAGTGATCCGACTAGCGGGAGCCCAGATACGCAGTATTTT.

This clonotype has a count of ten or more. CDR3 in amino acids: CASSPWRIPEAFF. The CDR3 DNA follows: TGTGCCAGCAGTCCTTGGAGGATCCCTGAAGCTTTCTTT. This chain links TRBV28 with TRBJ1-1; D not certain. Trimming took off 5 bases at V and 6 bases at J, with 13 bases between the two ends. CDR3 length: 13 amino acids. CDR1 and CDR2 from the germline V gene are MDHEN and SYDVKM.

As concerns this clonotype: The junction does not match germline at one end; this may be a read error. V usage is TRBV5-6 and J usage is TRBJ2-7, with D unresolved. Looked up from germline, CDR1 is SGHDT and CDR2 is YYEEEE. The CDR3 covers 14 residues. The CDR3 sequence: CASSLGGKSFEQYF. The CDR3 bases are TGTGCCAGCAGCTTGGGGGGAAAGTCCTTCGAGCAGTACTTC.

This clonotype was seen only a few times. One junction end does not reproduce the germline sequence, and a read error may be involved. V is TRBV7-7 and J is TRBJ2-1; 10 positions agree with TRBD2. Looked up from germline, CDR1 is SSHAT and CDR2 is FNYEAQ (reference sequence). CDR3 length equals 16 residues. Here the CDR3 reads CASSPLAGERRNEQFF. The CDR3 nucleotides read TGTGCTAGCAGCCCTCTAGCGGGAGAGAGGCGGAATGAGCAGTTCTTC. The entire variable domain, with the rest obtained from reference TRBV7-7 and TRBJ2-1, is as follows: GAGVSQSPRYKVTKRGQDVTLRCDPISSHATLYWYQQALGQGPEFLTYFNYEAQPDKSGLPSDRFSAERPEGSISTLTIQRTEQRDSAMYRCASSPLAGERRNEQFFGPGTRLTVL.

This clonotype was seen a handful of times. The chain joins TRBV27 to TRBJ2-1; no clear D. Trimming pared 5 bases from V and 7 bases from J, leaving 9 bases between. The CDR3 is made up of 12 amino acids. CDR1 and CDR2 (germline): MNHEY, SMNVEV (reference sequence). CDR3 loop: CASSQRLNEQFF. The CDR3 coding sequence is TGTGCCAGCAGTCAGAGGCTGAATGAGCAGTTCTTC.

The rearrangement uses TRBV7-9 and TRBJ1-4; maybe TRBD1 (5 bases). Germline V gives CDR1 SEHNR, CDR2 FQNEAQ (reference sequence). V shed 6 bases and J shed 10 bases, with 18 bases lying between them. The CDR3 has 14 residues. CDR3 nucleotides: TGTGCCAGCAGTTCCCCCGGGGGATCTCGAAAACTGTTTTTT. Amino acids: CASSSPGGSRKLFF.

The chain links TRBV18 to TRBJ2-3; TRBD1 aligns across 9 bases. Matching the DNA end better, TRBJ2-7 makes the J call doubtful. Germline V lookup: CDR1 KGHSH, CDR2 LQKENI. The CDR3 runs 14 residues. Written as DNA, the CDR3 is TGTGCCAGCTCCAGGATGGACAGGGGCTCCGAGCAGTACTTC. Its translation: CASSRMDRGSEQYF.

This clonotype has more than one count but fewer than ten. This sequence joins TRBV28 and TRBJ1-5; 8 bases map to TRBD1. CDR1 MDHEN and CDR2 SYDVKM come from the germline V gene. The V gene end was trimmed by 4 bases and the J gene end by 7 bases; junction bases not matched to a gene: 9. The CDR3 spans 15 residues. The CDR3 sequence: CASSSIGTGEQPQHF. The DNA of the CDR3 is TGTGCCAGCAGTTCTATTGGGACAGGAGAGCAGCCCCAGCATTTT.

J is TRBJ2-5 and V is TRBV7-8; 10 nucleotides agree with TRBD2. CDR3 length: 16 residues. Trimming at V came to 1 base and at J to 5 bases, leaving 7 bases not matched to a gene. The germline CDR1 and CDR2 sequences are SGHVS and FQNEAQ. As DNA, the CDR3 is TGTGCCAGCAGCTTAGGCCTAGCGGGAGAAATGGAGACCCAGTACTTC. Amino acids: CASSLGLAGEMETQYF.

Ten or more counts support this clonotype. The chain carries TRBV2 and TRBJ2-3; TRBD2 is a possible D gene (5 bases). CDR1 and CDR2 (germline): SNHLY, FYNNEI. V was shortened by 6 bases and J by 3 bases, with 7 bases between the two germline ends. This CDR3 spans 12 amino acids. In nucleotides, the CDR3 is TGTGCCAGCAGCCGAGGGACAGATACGCAGTATTTT. It is translated as CASSRGTDTQYF.

This clonotype has ten or more counts. This chain uses TRBV12-3 or TRBV12-4 with TRBJ1-2; D gene uncertain. The CDR3 sequence is 15 residues long. V was trimmed by 3 bases and J by 1 base, leaving 12 bases between them. The CDR3: CASSFGPDINYGYTF. The CDR3 DNA follows: TGTGCCAGCAGTTTCGGGCCCGATATTAACTATGGCTACACCTTC.

This clonotype was found many times. The chain employs TRBV27 and TRBJ1-1; D possibly corresponds to TRBD1 (5 bases). The CDR3 is made up of 13 amino acids. V lost 2 bases and J 7 bases, leaving 11 bases between the germline ends. Germline V gives CDR1 MNHEY, CDR2 SMNVEV (reference sequence). CDR3 loop: CASSLGWRGEAFF. CDR3 bases: TGTGCCAGCAGTTTAGGGTGGAGGGGTGAAGCTTTCTTT.